The next 24 T cell receptor beta chains were all read from a single sample in a study of T-cell reconstitution after alpha-beta-depleted transplantation in children (dated by TCRdb to between 2015 and 2016). Receptor libraries were prepared by PCR. Reads for this sample came from an Illumina HiSeq 2500. TCR library preparation used molecular barcoding, with unique molecular identifiers applied to normalize quantification of the TCRbeta repertoire. TCRdb reworked the public reads: Q25 trimming with fastp, MiXCR clone assembly, productive beta chains retained. Rows merge per CDR3 protein into single entries with the most common DNA and genes. The table for this sample lists roughly 350,000 distinct CDR3 sequences; roughly 15% of them were counted only once. The ten largest account for roughly 41% of the sample. In light of the paper, this sample's treatment or condition label describes: allogeneic hematopoietic cell transplantation with graft depleted of TCRalphabeta T cells and CD19 B cells.

Sequencing was performed on PBMCs, mostly from graft donor cells, taken 360 days after TCRalphabeta/CD19-depleted stem cell transplant. The source of these receptors is a male patient aged 2 to 10 who had a stem cell transplant for acute lymphoblastic leukemia, so the T cells may come from the graft donor.

This clonotype turned up a few times. V usage is TRBV30 and J usage is TRBJ2-1, with 11 bases matching TRBD2. With V trimmed by 0 bases and J by 1 base, 11 bases remained unmatched. The CDR3 consists of 19 residues. The V gene's germline CDR1 is GTSNPN and CDR2 SVGIG (reference sequence). The CDR3 coding sequence is TGTGCCTGGAGTGTCCAACTAGCGGGAGTCTTAGGGTCCTACAATGAGCAGTTCTTC. This encodes CAWSVQLAGVLGSYNEQFF.

This clonotype was detected ten times or more. The chain has TRBV28 and TRBJ2-3; 8 bases are a match to TRBD1. The CDR3 covers 16 residues. V gave up 5 bases and J gave up 0 bases; unmatched junction bases: 7. Germline V gene data show CDR1 as MDHEN and CDR2 as SYDVKM. The CDR3 region is CASSTRQGTSTDTQYF. For the CDR3, the DNA is TGTGCCAGCAGTACCCGACAGGGGACGAGCACAGATACGCAGTATTTT.

The rearrangement joins TRBV7-2 to TRBJ2-7; D may correspond to TRBD1 or TRBD2 (5 bases each). This CDR3 is built from 13 residues. V was cut by 4 bases and J by 4 bases, with 11 bases left in between. The germline CDR1 and CDR2 sequences are SGHTA and FQGNSA. The CDR3 nucleotides are TGTGCCAGCAGCTCGGGACGTTTTTACGAGCAGTACTTC. It is translated as CASSSGRFYEQYF.

This clonotype was found a few times. The V call is TRBV5-1, the J call TRBJ2-5; 14 positions agree with TRBD2. This CDR3 has 18 amino acids. The ends lost 2 bases at V and 5 bases at J; junction bases unmatched: 11. The germline V gene has CDR1 SGHRS and CDR2 YFSETQ. CDR3 in amino acids: CASSLIGGLAGVSETQYF. The CDR3 DNA follows: TGCGCCAGCAGCTTAATCGGGGGACTAGCGGGAGTATCGGAGACCCAGTACTTC.

Many counts were recorded for this clonotype. The chain joins TRBV13 to TRBJ2-7, with 13 nucleotides matching TRBD2. Germline V gene data show CDR1 as PRHDT and CDR2 as FYEKMQ (reference sequence). The CDR3 consists of 15 residues. The V gene end was trimmed by 5 bases and the J gene end by 3 bases; junction bases not matched to a gene: 4. CDR3 residues: CASSARTSGGYEQYF. The CDR3 DNA is TGTGCCAGCAGCGCGAGGACTAGCGGGGGCTACGAGCAGTACTTC. Full variable domain (missing parts from reference TRBV13 and TRBJ2-7): AAGVIQSPRHLIKEKRETATLKCYPIPRHDTVYWYQQGPGQDPQFLISFYEKMQSDKGSIPDRFSAQQFSDYHSELNMSSLELGDSALYFCASSARTSGGYEQYFGPGTRLTVT.

The CDR3: CASSQASDSSSFGYTF. As DNA, the CDR3 is TGTGCCAGCAGCCAAGCCTCGGACAGTAGTTCTTTTGGCTACACCTTC. The chain recombines TRBV4-2 with TRBJ1-2; possibly TRBD1 for D (6 bases). This CDR3 contains 16 residues. In germline, CDR1 is LGHNA, CDR2 YNFKEQ. V was trimmed by 1 base and J by 7 bases, leaving 19 bases between them.

The chain joins TRBV12-3 or TRBV12-4 to TRBJ2-5; D ambiguous. V lost 3 bases and J lost 2, with 7 bases in between. CDR3 length: 13 amino acids. DNA of the CDR3: TGTGCCAGCAGTTTTAACAGTCAAGAGACCCAGTACTTC. Amino acids: CASSFNSQETQYF.

The chain uses TRBV11-2 and TRBJ1-6, with D perhaps TRBD1 (5 bases). V dropped 4 bases and J dropped 6 bases, with 16 bases sitting between them. From germline, CDR1 is SGHAT and CDR2 FQNNGV. The CDR3 contains 16 residues. In DNA, the CDR3 is TGTGCCAGCAGCTCTATTCCGGGACTGAGTAATTCACCCCTCCACTTT. Its protein product is CASSSIPGLSNSPLHF.

This clonotype was seen a few times. One junction end does not reproduce the germline sequence, and a read error may be involved. The chain uses TRBV19 and TRBJ2-5; weak D call: TRBD2 (6 bases). This CDR3 has 13 residues. CDR1 LNHDA and CDR2 SQIVND come from the germline V gene (reference sequence). The CDR3 reads CTSSPTGGGTQYF. The CDR3 DNA reads as TGTACCAGTAGTCCAACCGGGGGAGGGACCCAGTACTTC.

CDR3 region: CASSLSSGTGKQETQYF. The CDR3 coding sequence is TGTGCCAGCAGCTTAAGCTCCGGGACAGGTAAACAAGAGACCCAGTACTTC. The gene calls are TRBV9 and TRBJ2-5; 8 positions match TRBD1. Germline CDR1 reads SGDLS; CDR2 reads YYNGEE. The trim removed 4 bases at V and 2 bases at J, leaving 13 bases unmatched. CDR3 length equals 17 residues.

V and J are TRBV5-6 and TRBJ1-3; D ambiguous. V shed 2 bases and J shed 7 bases, with 19 bases lying between them. This CDR3 region has 16 residues. Germline V gene data show CDR1 as SGHDT and CDR2 as YYEEEE. This chain's CDR3 is CASSFERHLLVNTIYF. CDR3 in DNA: TGTGCCAGCAGCTTTGAGAGACACTTGCTCGTTAACACCATATATTTT.

This clonotype has only a few counts. The V call is TRBV12-3 or TRBV12-4, the J call TRBJ1-5, with D perhaps matching TRBD1 (6 bases). This CDR3 spans 14 amino acids. V lost 5 bases, J lost 4 bases, and 12 bases lay in between. CDR3 sequence: CASSPNRVNQPQHF. In DNA form, the CDR3 reads TGTGCCAGCAGTCCCAACAGGGTGAATCAGCCCCAGCATTTT.

The chain has TRBV5-4 and TRBJ2-5; TRBD2 agrees at 9 bases. The junction had 11 bases not matched to a gene; V was cut back by 1 base and J by 4 bases. The CDR3 runs 17 residues. CDR1 and CDR2 from the germline V gene are SGHNT and YYREEE (reference sequence). Here the CDR3 DNA reads TGTGCCAGCAGCTTGAGGGCGGGAGGGCCGATGGGAGAGACCCAGTACTTC. Its protein product is CASSLRAGGPMGETQYF.

This clonotype was detected only a few times. The V and J genes are TRBV10-3 and TRBJ2-7; the D gene is possibly TRBD1 (5 bases). The V gene lost 11 bases and the J gene lost 5 bases, with 19 bases spanning the gap. Germline V gene data show CDR1 as ENHRY and CDR2 as SYGVKD. The CDR3 totals 13 residues. The CDR3 DNA follows: TGTGCCGCCAATCAGGGTAACCGGGACGAGCAGTACTTC. Encoded protein: CAANQGNRDEQYF.

This clonotype has just a few counts. The gene calls are TRBV4-3 and TRBJ1-5, with D tentatively TRBD1 (5 bases). Germline V lookup: CDR1 LGHNA, CDR2 YSLEER. The CDR3 runs 16 residues. Trimming removed 1 base from V and 3 bases from J, with 13 bases in between. The CDR3, as DNA: TGCGCCAGCAGCCAAGTCATAGGGGCAGACAATCAGCCCCAGCATTTT. Its translation is CASSQVIGADNQPQHF.

This clonotype has a count of ten or more. This rearrangement joins TRBV20-1 to TRBJ2-2; no definite D call. This CDR3 has 12 amino acids. The germline CDR1 and CDR2 sequences are DFQATT and SNEGSKA (reference sequence). Trimming took off 0 bases at V and 7 bases at J, with 6 bases between the two ends. CDR3 region: CSARDLNGELFF. DNA of the CDR3: TGCAGTGCTAGAGATTTAAACGGGGAGCTGTTTTTT.

This clonotype showed up just a few times. The chain recombines TRBV20-1 with TRBJ1-2, with D possibly TRBD1 on 6 matching bases. The V end lost 0 bases, the J end lost 4 bases, and 15 bases lay between the germline ends. Per the germline V gene, CDR1 is DFQATT and CDR2 is SNEGSKA (reference sequence). The CDR3 runs to 15 residues. CDR3 loop: CSARDRRQASYGYTF. The CDR3 nucleotides read TGCAGTGCTAGAGATCGTCGACAGGCCTCCTATGGCTACACCTTC.

This clonotype was observed at least ten times. The genes are TRBV28 and TRBJ2-7, with D possibly matching TRBD2 (6 bases). The V end was cut by 7 bases, the J end by 2 bases, with 21 bases between. CDR3 length equals 16 residues. Germline CDR1 reads MDHEN; CDR2 reads SYDVKM. CDR3 residues: CASTPRPGLGTYEQYF. The CDR3 DNA reads TGTGCCAGCACCCCCAGGCCGGGACTTGGAACCTACGAGCAGTACTTC. Using reference TRBV28 and TRBJ2-7 for the parts outside the CDR3, the full variable domain is DVKVTQSSRYLVKRTGEKVFLECVQDMDHENMFWYRQDPGLGLRLIYFSYDVKMKEKGDIPEGYSVSREKKERFSLILESASTNQTSMYLCASTPRPGLGTYEQYFGPGTRLTVT.

There are a few counts of this clonotype. The chain links TRBV7-9 to TRBJ2-7; D is unresolved. Germline-derived CDR1 and CDR2 are SEHNR and FQNEAQ (reference sequence). Trimming removed 4 bases at V and 0 bases at J, with 10 bases between. CDR3 length equals 14 residues. The CDR3 DNA is TGTGCCAGCAGCTCGCCGGGCGACTCCTACGAGCAGTACTTC. Protein: CASSSPGDSYEQYF. Supplemented by reference TRBV7-9 and TRBJ2-7, the full variable domain reads DTGVSQNPRHKITKRGQNVTFRCDPISEHNRLYWYRQTLGQGPEFLTYFQNEAQLEKSRLLSDRFSAERPKGSFSTLEIQRTEQGDSAMYLCASSSPGDSYEQYFGPGTRLTVT.

The V call is TRBV20-1, the J call TRBJ2-1; 9 bases line up with TRBD2. This CDR3 has 15 residues. Trimming cost V 5 bases and J 3 bases; bases outside gene matches: 8. Per the germline V gene, CDR1 is DFQATT and CDR2 is SNEGSKA (reference sequence). In nucleotides, the CDR3 is TGCAGTGCTCCTGTAGCGGGAGCCAACTACAATGAGCAGTTCTTC. This codes for CSAPVAGANYNEQFF.

V and J are TRBV20-1 and TRBJ2-1, with 7 bases lining up with TRBD2. CDR1 and CDR2 (germline): DFQATT, SNEGSKA (reference sequence). There are 13 residues in the CDR3. V trimming: 0 bases; J trimming: 7 bases; junction bases outside the gene matches: 3. The CDR3 protein is CSARERERNEQFF. CDR3 coding DNA: TGCAGTGCTAGAGAGCGGGAGAGGAATGAGCAGTTCTTC.

This clonotype was detected many times. This chain joins TRBV11-2 and TRBJ2-1; 7 bases are shared with TRBD2. CDR3 length: 18 amino acids. From germline, CDR1 is SGHAT and CDR2 FQNNGV. The V and J ends lost 4 bases and 5 bases, in that order; junction bases with no gene match: 17. The CDR3 sequence is CASSSLPLHRGVHNEQFF. The CDR3, as DNA: TGTGCCAGCAGCTCGCTACCCTTGCATCGGGGGGTTCACAATGAGCAGTTCTTC. Filled out from reference TRBV11-2 and TRBJ2-1, the complete variable domain reads EAGVAQSPRYKIIEKRQSVAFWCNPISGHATLYWYQQILGQGPKLLIQFQNNGVVDDSQLPKDRFSAERLKGVDSTLKIQPAKLEDSAVYLCASSSLPLHRGVHNEQFFGPGTRLTVL.

This clonotype was picked up a small number of times. The V gene is TRBV5-1, the J gene TRBJ2-1, with D hard to call. In germline, CDR1 is SGHRS, CDR2 YFSETQ. CDR3 length: 14 amino acids. V was pared by 0 bases and J by 7 bases, with 11 bases between. In DNA, the CDR3 is TGCGCCAGCAGCTTGGAAGTGTCGGAGAATGAGCAGTTCTTC. Translating it yields CASSLEVSENEQFF.

There are a few counts of this clonotype. The CDR3, as DNA: TGTGCCAGCAGTTCCTTACCGCTGGACATCCACTATGGCTACACCTTC. As protein: CASSSLPLDIHYGYTF. This chain uses TRBV27 with TRBJ1-2, with a possible D match to TRBD1 (5 bases). Per the germline V gene, CDR1 is MNHEY and CDR2 is SMNVEV (reference sequence). The CDR3 has 16 residues. Trimming left V 4 bases short and J 3 bases short, with 18 bases between.